These T cell receptor beta chains were read from a single sample in a study of blood T cell repertoires in COVID-19. The table came from immunoSEQ multiplex PCR; TCRdb's copy has only in-frame clones and leaves some out. The sample shows over 200,000 clones, 85% to 90% of them seen only once. Sequencing was performed on PBMCs or T cells enriched from blood (not recorded which). All receptors come from a man aged 30 to 45 who had been exposed to COVID-19. Both conserved end residues are part of each CDR3. D genes are given only for firm matches. Size values are once, few and many counts, or a class for expanded clones, and some rows have none.

J gene,V gene,clone size,D gene,CDR3 protein,CDR3 DNA
TRBJ1-1,TRBV6-5,few,NA,CASSYLGGTEAFF,TGTGCCAGCAGTTACTTAGGGGGCACTGAAGCTTTCTTT
TRBJ1-5,TRBV19,NA,NA,CASSWTAKFDQPQHF,TGTGCCAGTAGTTGGACAGCGAAATTCGATCAGCCCCAGCATTTT
TRBJ1-1,TRBV5-1,NA,TRBD1,CASSGQGGATEAFF,TGCGCCAGCAGCGGACAGGGGGGAGCGACTGAAGCTTTCTTT
TRBJ2-2,TRBV6-2/TRBV6-3,NA,NA,CASSRGARMTKNTGELFF,TGTGCCAGCAGTCGGGGTGCCAGAATGACTAAGAACACCGGGGAGCTGTTTTTT
TRBJ2-3,TRBV9,NA,NA,CASSVVGGADTQYF,TGTGCCAGCAGCGTAGTTGGAGGAGCAGATACGCAGTATTTT
TRBJ1-5,TRBV11-2,NA,NA,CASSLRGNQPQHF,TGTGCCAGCAGCTTAAGGGGGAATCAGCCCCAGCATTTT
TRBJ1-5,TRBV11-2,NA,TRBD1,CASSLGQGAYSNQPQHF,TGTGCCAGCAGCTTAGGACAGGGGGCTTATAGCAATCAGCCCCAGCATTTT
TRBJ1-6,TRBV29-1,NA,NA,CSVAHDHRGSPLHF,TGCAGCGTTGCGCACGATCATCGAGGTTCACCCCTCCACTTT
TRBJ2-7,TRBV21-1,NA,NA,CASSPRYEQYF,TGTGCCAGCAGCCCCCGCTACGAGCAGTACTTC
TRBJ1-6,TRBV5-1,NA,NA,CASSWDNNNSPLHF,TGCGCCAGCAGCTGGGACAATAATAATTCACCCCTCCACTTT
TRBJ1-1,TRBV6-5,once,TRBD1,CASQGEFTEAFF,TGTGCCAGCCAGGGGGAGTTCACTGAAGCTTTCTTT
TRBJ1-2,TRBV10-3,once,NA,CAISDPRDGGYTF,TGTGCCATCAGTGACCCCCGGGATGGTGGCTACACCTTC
TRBJ1-6,TRBV20-1,NA,NA,CSASFPENNSPLHF,TGCAGTGCTAGTTTCCCAGAAAATAATTCACCCCTCCACTTT
TRBJ1-2,TRBV5-1,NA,NA,CASSRRQGTNYGYTF,TGCGCCAGCAGCCGCCGGCAGGGGACCAACTATGGCTACACCTTC
TRBJ1-1,TRBV24-1,NA,NA,CATSDFLGAPEAFF,TGTGCCACCAGTGATTTCTTAGGGGCCCCTGAAGCTTTCTTT
TRBJ1-2,TRBV6-5,NA,NA,CASTTRGARYGYTF,TGTGCCAGCACCACCCGGGGGGCGCGCTATGGCTACACCTTC
TRBJ2-2,TRBV27,NA,TRBD1,CASRGDRVTTGELFF,TGTGCCAGCAGGGGGGACAGGGTGACGACCGGGGAGCTGTTTTTT
TRBJ2-1,TRBV7-9,NA,NA,CASSPVLREQFF,TGTGCCAGCAGCCCCGTGCTGCGTGAGCAGTTCTTC
TRBJ2-1,TRBV4-3,once,TRBD1,CASSQGTGNEQFF,TGCGCCAGCAGCCAGGGGACAGGGAATGAGCAGTTCTTC
TRBJ1-4,TRBV2,NA,NA,CASSADRTNEKLFF,TGTGCCAGCAGTGCGGACAGAACTAATGAAAAACTGTTTTTT
TRBJ1-3,TRBV2,NA,NA,CASRRLTGIGNTIYF,TGTGCCAGCAGGCGTCTGACAGGCATTGGAAACACCATATATTTT
TRBJ2-5,TRBV10-3,NA,NA,CAISESGDKETQYF,TGTGCCATCAGTGAAAGCGGGGACAAAGAGACCCAGTACTTC
TRBJ1-5,TRBV9,NA,NA,CASSVGSDRWPQHF,TGTGCCAGCAGCGTAGGGAGTGACCGGTGGCCCCAGCATTTT
TRBJ2-1,TRBV7-8,NA,TRBD2,CASSLVRVTSGYNEQFF,TGTGCCAGCAGCTTAGTGAGGGTGACTAGCGGGTACAATGAGCAGTTCTTC
TRBJ1-4,TRBV3-1/TRBV3-2,NA,NA,CASSQTATNEKLFF,TGTGCCAGCAGCCAGACAGCAACTAATGAAAAACTGTTTTTT
TRBJ2-1,TRBV11-3,NA,NA,CASSLTGFHNEQFF,TGTGCCAGCAGCTTAACAGGATTCCACAATGAGCAGTTCTTC
TRBJ1-6,TRBV3-1/TRBV3-2,NA,NA,CASSSGRGRSPLHF,TGTGCCAGCAGCTCTGGGAGAGGAAGGTCACCCCTCCACTTT
TRBJ2-3,TRBV6-1,few,TRBD1,CASSEALTGVDTQYF,TGTGCCAGCAGTGAAGCACTAACAGGGGTAGATACGCAGTATTTT
TRBJ1-1,TRBV25-1,NA,NA,CASSEIGGEAFF,TGTGCCAGCAGTGAAATAGGGGGTGAAGCTTTCTTT
TRBJ2-1,TRBV7-3,NA,TRBD2,CASSFSGGMDEQFF,TGTGCCAGCAGCTTTTCGGGGGGAATGGATGAGCAGTTCTTC
TRBJ2-5,TRBV7-2,NA,NA,CASSFLRGQETQYF,TGTGCCAGCAGCTTTCTGCGGGGTCAAGAGACCCAGTACTTC
TRBJ1-4,TRBV7-9,NA,TRBD1,CASSHRVTGAINEKLFF,TGTGCCAGCAGCCATAGGGTAACAGGGGCGATTAATGAAAAACTGTTTTTT
TRBJ1-6,TRBV6-2/TRBV6-3,NA,NA,CASSSPNSPLHF,TGTGCCAGCAGTTCTCCGAATTCACCCCTCCACTTT
TRBJ2-7,TRBV6-1,NA,NA,CASSEAGRVGEQYF,TGTGCCAGCAGTGAAGCGGGCAGGGTGGGGGAGCAGTACTTC